The sequence of this T cell receptor (beta chain) was determined in a study of beta chain features in type 1 diabetes. The wider study: All samples yielded around 98,000,000 examined sorted cells. Study conclusions and caveats: The naive, central memory and Treg TCRB repertoires showed an apparent similarity that was greater among patients than among healthy donors. VDJ junctions sequenced from type 1 diabetes patients showed fewer insertions and more deletions. Moderately but significantly shorter TCRB CDR3s were found in Type 1 diabetes patients in all four CD4+ subsets.

A word on this clone: What it binds is not known.

The authors obtained over 95% purity in all sorted populations. Investigators reverse transcribed all isolated RNA, so they sequenced expressed TCRB transcripts. Here immunoSEQ multiplex PCR was the method, and the copy in TCRdb shows in-frame clones only, minus some. In the table there are about 120,000 clones, around 17% of which are singletons. V lost 4 bases, J lost 4 bases, and 7 bases lay in between. The CDR3 consists of 11 residues. The germline V gene has CDR1 GTSNPN and CDR2 SVGIG (reference sequence). The sequenced sample was central memory CD4+ T cells from blood. This sequence originates from a man aged 30-40 years with type 1 diabetes. The chain combines TRBV30 with TRBJ1-2, with D uncertain. The CDR3 DNA reads as TGTGCCTGGACCACGAGCTATGGCTACACCTTC. Translation gives CAWTTSYGYTF.